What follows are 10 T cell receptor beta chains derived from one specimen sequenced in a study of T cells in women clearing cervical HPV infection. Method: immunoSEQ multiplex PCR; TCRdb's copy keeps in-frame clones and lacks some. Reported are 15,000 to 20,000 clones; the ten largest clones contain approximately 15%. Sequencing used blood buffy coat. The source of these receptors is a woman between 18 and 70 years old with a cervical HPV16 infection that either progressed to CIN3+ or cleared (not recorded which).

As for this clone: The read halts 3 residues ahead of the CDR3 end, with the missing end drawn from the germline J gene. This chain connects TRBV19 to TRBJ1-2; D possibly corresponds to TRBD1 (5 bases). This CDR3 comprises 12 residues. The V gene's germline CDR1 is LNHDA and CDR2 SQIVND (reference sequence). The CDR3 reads CASSRGQDDYTF. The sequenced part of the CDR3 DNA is TGTGCCAGTAGTAGGGGCCAGGATGAC.

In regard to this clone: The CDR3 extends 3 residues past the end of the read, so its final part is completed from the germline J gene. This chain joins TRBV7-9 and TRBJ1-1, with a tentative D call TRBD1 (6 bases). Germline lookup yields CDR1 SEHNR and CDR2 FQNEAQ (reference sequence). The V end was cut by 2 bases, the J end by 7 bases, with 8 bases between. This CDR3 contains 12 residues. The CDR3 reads CASSLSGVEAFF. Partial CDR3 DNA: TGTGCCAGCAGCTTATCAGGGGTTGAA.

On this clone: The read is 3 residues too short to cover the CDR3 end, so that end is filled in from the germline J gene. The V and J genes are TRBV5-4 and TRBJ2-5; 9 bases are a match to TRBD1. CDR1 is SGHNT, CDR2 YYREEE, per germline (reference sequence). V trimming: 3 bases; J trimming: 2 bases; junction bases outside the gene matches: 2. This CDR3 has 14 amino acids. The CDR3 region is CASSSGTGQETQYF. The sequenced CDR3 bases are TGTGCCAGCAGCTCGGGGACAGGGCAAGAGACC.

The covered CDR3 bases are TGTGCCAGCAGAACCGGGACTAGCGATTTGGATGAG. Translated: CASRTGTSDLDE. The entire CDR3 protein is CASRTGTSDLDEQFF. The chain recombines TRBV12-3 or TRBV12-4 with TRBJ2-1, with 10 bases that match TRBD2. The read gets to within 3 residues of the CDR3 end, and the germline J gene fills in the rest. The CDR3 runs 15 residues. J was trimmed by 8 bases and V by 6 bases; bases with no gene match: 10.

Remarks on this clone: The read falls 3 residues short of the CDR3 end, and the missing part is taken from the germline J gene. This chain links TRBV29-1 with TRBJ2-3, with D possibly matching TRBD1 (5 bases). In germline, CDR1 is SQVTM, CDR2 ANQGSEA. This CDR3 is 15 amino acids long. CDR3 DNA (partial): TGCAGCGTTGAGGGTAGGGGTTTATACCAAGAGACG. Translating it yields CSVEGRGLYQET. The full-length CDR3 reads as CSVEGRGLYQETQYF.

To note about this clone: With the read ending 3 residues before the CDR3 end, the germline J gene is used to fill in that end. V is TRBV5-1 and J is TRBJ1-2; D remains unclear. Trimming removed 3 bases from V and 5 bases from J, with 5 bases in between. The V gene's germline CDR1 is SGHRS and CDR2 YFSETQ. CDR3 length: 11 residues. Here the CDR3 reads CASSSGYGYTF. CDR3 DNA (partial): TGCGCCAGCAGCTCAGGTTATGGC.

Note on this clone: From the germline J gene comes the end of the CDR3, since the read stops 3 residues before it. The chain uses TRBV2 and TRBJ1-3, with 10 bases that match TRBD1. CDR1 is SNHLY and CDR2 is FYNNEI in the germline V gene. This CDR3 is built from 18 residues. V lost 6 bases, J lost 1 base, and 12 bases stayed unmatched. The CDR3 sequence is CASRVRDRGFSSGNTIYF. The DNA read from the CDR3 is TGTGCCAGCAGGGTCCGGGACAGGGGATTTTCGTCTGGAAACACC.

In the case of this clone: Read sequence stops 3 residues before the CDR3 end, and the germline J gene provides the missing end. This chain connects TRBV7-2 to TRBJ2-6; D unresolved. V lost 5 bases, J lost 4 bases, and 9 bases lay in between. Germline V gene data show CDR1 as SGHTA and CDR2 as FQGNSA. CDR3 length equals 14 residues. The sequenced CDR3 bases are TGTGCCAGCAGCCCAAGCGCGGGGGCCAACGTC. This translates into CASSPSAGANV. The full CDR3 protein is CASSPSAGANVLTF.

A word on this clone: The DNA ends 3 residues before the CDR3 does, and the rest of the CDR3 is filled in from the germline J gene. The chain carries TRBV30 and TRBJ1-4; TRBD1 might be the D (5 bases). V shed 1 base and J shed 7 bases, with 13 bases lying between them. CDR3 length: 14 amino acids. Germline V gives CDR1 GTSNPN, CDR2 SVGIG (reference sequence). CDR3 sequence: CAWSGTFGAEKLFF. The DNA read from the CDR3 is TGTGCCTGGAGTGGGACCTTTGGGGCTGAAAAA.

Here the CDR3 reads CASSGGGVGYTF. CDR3 bases read: TGTGCCAGTAGCGGGGGTGGGGTCGGC. The gene calls are TRBV19 and TRBJ1-2, with D perhaps TRBD1 (5 bases). Coverage ceases 3 residues before the CDR3 finishes, and the germline J gene fills in the end. This CDR3 contains 12 residues. Germline V gene data show CDR1 as LNHDA and CDR2 as SQIVND (reference sequence).